The clone carrying this T cell receptor (beta chain) was seen more than once but under ten times. The antigen remains undetermined. The data were taken from a study of human T cells and chemical hapten exposure. The CDR3 is made up of 16 amino acids. V dropped 3 bases and J dropped 1 base, with 13 bases sitting between them. CDR1 LNHDA and CDR2 SQIVND come from the germline V gene (reference sequence). Overall study findings and caveats: After DPC sensitization, TCRs above 1 in 1000 frequency showed no change.

The sample's time point: healthy volunteer bleed at 6 weeks. Unseparated into fractions, whole blood served as the source from which total RNA was extracted. Authors' data handling: A per-sample median of approximately 100,000 TCRs was observed, with a range of roughly 20,000 to 690,600. MiXCR was run by TCRdb on the RACE reads, yielding one entry per CDR3 protein. The V and J calls, along with clone size, are taken from TCRdb and not from the paper's own processing. The table shows 65,000 or so distinct CDR3 sequences, with about 5.7% occurring only once. The sample consisted of whole blood. This clonotype originated in a female donor in good health. Some clones in this sample may be carry-over from other donors' samples. This sequence joins TRBV19 and TRBJ2-1; D is unclear. The DNA of the CDR3 is TGTGCCAGTAGTATGGGCGTATCGGTATCCTACAATGAGCAGTTCTTC. Translating gives CASSMGVSVSYNEQFF. Filled out from reference TRBV19 and TRBJ2-1, the complete variable domain reads DGGITQSPKYLFRKEGQNVTLSCEQNLNHDAMYWYRQDPGQGLRLIYYSQIVNDFQKGDIAEGYSVSREKKESFPLTVTSAQKNPTAFYLCASSMGVSVSYNEQFFGPGTRLTVL.